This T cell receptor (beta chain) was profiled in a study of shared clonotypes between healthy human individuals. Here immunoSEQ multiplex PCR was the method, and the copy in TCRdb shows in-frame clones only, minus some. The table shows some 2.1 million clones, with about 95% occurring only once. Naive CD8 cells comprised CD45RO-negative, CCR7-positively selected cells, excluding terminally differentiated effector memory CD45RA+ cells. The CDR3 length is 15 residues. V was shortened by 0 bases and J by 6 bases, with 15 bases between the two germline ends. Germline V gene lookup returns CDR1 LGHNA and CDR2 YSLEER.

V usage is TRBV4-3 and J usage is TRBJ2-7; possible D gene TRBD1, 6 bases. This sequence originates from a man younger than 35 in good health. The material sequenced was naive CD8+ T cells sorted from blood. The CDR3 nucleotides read TGCGCCAGCAGCCAAGATCCAGGGGCTTCCGGCGAGCAGTACTTC. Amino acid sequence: CASSQDPGASGEQYF.